Sequencing of this TCR beta chain was carried out in a study of blood T cell repertoires in COVID-19. Study details: Acute-phase and convalescent COVID-19 samples originated in the United States, Italy and Spain. PBMCs, B-cell-depleted T cells, or T cells provided the cDNA or gDNA that made up the material.

Original data processing: Amplified reference gene primers provided the basis for estimating nucleated cell counts. Using immunoSEQ multiplex PCR, the repertoire was profiled, and TCRdb retains in-frame clones only, with some absent. The V and J calls and the clone size are those of that table, but D and trimming were determined from the DNA. The sample contains hundreds of thousands of clones, approximately 90% of which appear only once. This CDR3 is 17 amino acids long. The V gene's germline CDR1 is SGHVS and CDR2 FNYEAQ. Deletions cut 5 bases from V and 5 bases from J, with 19 bases between. This clonotype was sampled from a woman under 30 who had been exposed to COVID-19. The sequenced material came from PBMCs or T cells enriched from blood (not recorded which). The chain links TRBV7-6 to TRBJ1-6, with a possible D match to TRBD1 (6 bases). CDR3 sequence: CASSLLGQPVNNSPLHF. CDR3 nucleotide sequence: TGTGCCAGCAGCCTACTTGGACAGCCAGTCAATAATTCACCCCTCCACTTT.